This passage covers 26 T cell receptor beta chains from one sample sequenced in a study of CD8+ T cells in alopecia areata. Isolated RNA was reverse transcribed into cDNA used as the sequencing template. Repertoires were generated with immunoSEQ multiplex PCR, while TCRdb's copy carries only in-frame clones and drops some. The repertoire has 110,000 to 150,000 clones, 45% to 60% of them found once; the top ten carry 0.99%. Sequencing used CD4+ T cells sorted from blood, obtained at week 0. The receptors derive from a human donor with alopecia areata.

The genes are TRBV7-2 and TRBJ2-3; D gene ambiguous. Trimming took off 2 bases at V and 2 bases at J, with 14 bases between the two ends. The length of the CDR3 is 16 residues. Germline V gene sequence: CDR1 SGHTA, CDR2 FQGNSA. The CDR3 DNA is TGTGCCAGCAGCTTAAGGAACTCCCGATCCACAGATACGCAGTATTTT. Protein sequence: CASSLRNSRSTDTQYF.

This chain connects TRBV27 to TRBJ1-2; 11 bases agree with TRBD1. Losses at the gene ends were 6 bases for V and 8 bases for J; bases not matched to a gene: 5. The CDR3 has 13 amino acids. The V gene's germline CDR1 is MNHEY and CDR2 SMNVEV (reference sequence). The CDR3 region is CASRGQGVVGYTF. In nucleotides, the CDR3 is TGTGCCAGCAGGGGACAGGGGGTTGTCGGCTACACCTTC.

CDR3 in DNA: TGCAGCGTTGAACGGGGTAGCGGTAGCACAGATACGCAGTATTTT. It yields the protein CSVERGSGSTDTQYF. The V and J genes are TRBV29-1 and TRBJ2-3; tentative D call: TRBD2 (6 bases). The CDR3 covers 15 residues. V lost 2 bases to trimming and J lost 0 bases, with 12 bases between them. CDR1 is SQVTM and CDR2 is ANQGSEA in the germline V gene.

The rearrangement links TRBV29-1 to TRBJ2-1; D might be TRBD1 or TRBD2, each matching 5 bases. Trimming shortened V by 5 bases and J by 6 bases, and 20 bases separated the two germline ends. The CDR3 sequence is 15 residues long. Per the germline V gene, CDR1 is SQVTM and CDR2 is ANQGSEA. The DNA for the CDR3 is TGCAGCGTTCGAGACGGGGACGCCCGTCGCAATGAGCAGTTCTTC. Translated: CSVRDGDARRNEQFF.

The chain is built from TRBV7-2 and TRBJ1-4; D gene uncertain. Germline V CDR1 and CDR2: SGHTA, FQGNSA. The CDR3 has 13 residues. Trimming shortened V by 2 bases and J by 7 bases, and 8 bases separated the two germline ends. As DNA, the CDR3 is TGTGCCAGCAGCTTATTTCGGAGTGAAAAACTGTTTTTT. This gives the protein CASSLFRSEKLFF.

This clone was counted a few times. The chain links TRBV7-2 to TRBJ2-2; 9 nucleotides match TRBD1. The V gene end was trimmed by 3 bases and the J gene end by 7 bases; junction bases not matched to a gene: 6. From germline, CDR1 is SGHTA and CDR2 FQGNSA. CDR3 length equals 15 residues. The CDR3 region is CASSLGDRVVGELFF. The CDR3 DNA follows: TGTGCCAGCAGCTTGGGGGACAGGGTGGTCGGGGAGCTGTTTTTT.

The genes are TRBV10-3 and TRBJ2-2, with 10 positions matching TRBD2. CDR1 is ENHRY and CDR2 is SYGVKD in the germline V gene. The CDR3 is made up of 17 amino acids. The V gene end was trimmed by 10 bases and the J gene end by 4 bases; junction bases not matched to a gene: 15. DNA of the CDR3: TGTGCCACGCAGGCCGACTGGAGCGGGAGGGGCACCGGGGAGCTGTTTTTT. As protein: CATQADWSGRGTGELFF.

This clone occurred a few times. The gene calls are TRBV30 and TRBJ2-3; D is uncertain. The length of the CDR3 is 15 residues. Germline CDR1 GTSNPN, CDR2 SVGIG (reference sequence). V lost 2 bases and J 2 bases, leaving 14 bases between the germline ends. The CDR3 sequence is CAWSISATSTDTQYF. The CDR3, as DNA: TGTGCCTGGAGTATCAGTGCTACTTCCACAGATACGCAGTATTTT.

V is TRBV30 and J is TRBJ2-3; D is perhaps TRBD1 or TRBD2 (5 bases each). The ends were cut back, 5 bases at V and 6 bases at J, with 12 bases in the middle. From germline, CDR1 is GTSNPN and CDR2 SVGIG (reference sequence). The CDR3 contains 12 residues. The CDR3 DNA follows: TGTGCCTGGGGGGGACGGCGGGATACGCAGTATTTT. Protein: CAWGGRRDTQYF.

This clone has more than one count but fewer than ten. The chain carries TRBV5-4 and TRBJ2-3; 11 bases align to TRBD2. The V gene end was trimmed by 6 bases and the J gene end by 8 bases; junction bases not matched to a gene: 17. The CDR3 extends over 17 amino acids. Germline CDR1 and CDR2: SGHNT and YYREEE (reference sequence). CDR3 sequence (DNA): TGTGCCAGCACCCCGGGTGGGACTAGCGGCAGGGTTAGTACGCAGTATTTT. This encodes CASTPGGTSGRVSTQYF.

The CDR3 reads CASSAFNQPQHF. The CDR3 nucleotides are TGTGCCAGCAGCGCCTTTAATCAGCCCCAGCATTTT. The V gene is TRBV5-6, the J gene TRBJ1-5; D is unclear. There are 12 residues in the CDR3. V dropped 4 bases and J dropped 4 bases, with 6 bases sitting between them. Germline V CDR1 and CDR2: SGHDT, YYEEEE.

This clone was counted a few times. This chain links TRBV30 with TRBJ2-7; 9 bases fit TRBD1. Looked up from germline, CDR1 is GTSNPN and CDR2 is SVGIG (reference sequence). V was pared by 3 bases and J by 8 bases, with 11 bases of the junction left unmatched. This CDR3 spans 14 amino acids. The CDR3 protein is CAWRGGTGGSKQYF. In nucleotides, the CDR3 is TGTGCCTGGAGAGGAGGAACAGGGGGCAGCAAGCAGTACTTC.

The V and J genes are TRBV29-1 and TRBJ2-3; D remains ambiguous. Trimming took 7 bases from V and 4 from J, leaving 9 bases between them. The CDR3 runs to 11 residues. Germline CDR1 SQVTM, CDR2 ANQGSEA. CDR3 sequence (DNA): TGCAGCGCCATGCCCGCAGATACGCAGTATTTT. Residues: CSAMPADTQYF.

The J gene is TRBJ2-3, the V gene TRBV30; 7 bases are a match to TRBD1. CDR1 and CDR2 (germline): GTSNPN, SVGIG (reference sequence). J gave up 1 base and V 1 base, and 5 bases lay outside the gene matches. The CDR3 has 15 amino acids. CDR3 protein: CAWSGDRVRTDTQYF. The CDR3 DNA is TGTGCCTGGAGTGGAGACAGGGTTCGCACAGATACGCAGTATTTT.

The rearrangement uses TRBV7-2 and TRBJ1-5, with TRBD1 matching over 8 bases. The CDR3 loop spans 13 amino acids. Trimming cost V 5 bases and J 4 bases; bases outside gene matches: 1. Germline-derived CDR1 and CDR2 are SGHTA and FQGNSA. The CDR3 nucleotides are TGTGCCAGCAGCCGGGACAGGAATCAGCCCCAGCATTTT. This translates into CASSRDRNQPQHF. The entire variable domain, with the rest obtained from reference TRBV7-2 and TRBJ1-5, is as follows: GAGVSQSPSNKVTEKGKDVELRCDPISGHTALYWYRQSLGQGLEFLIYFQGNSAPDKSGLPSDRFSAERTGGSVSTLTIQRTQQEDSAVYLCASSRDRNQPQHFGDGTRLSIL.

The chain carries TRBV4-1 and TRBJ2-1; 7 nucleotides line up with TRBD2. The CDR3 runs to 16 residues. J gave up 6 bases and V 0 bases, and 8 bases lay outside the gene matches. Germline V lookup: CDR1 MGHRA, CDR2 YSYEKL. The CDR3 reads CASSQEGSGPSNEQFF. DNA for the CDR3: TGCGCCAGCAGCCAAGAAGGTAGCGGGCCTTCCAATGAGCAGTTCTTC.

The chain employs TRBV29-1 and TRBJ2-3, with 10 bases fitting TRBD2. The V segment lost 6 bases and the J segment 11 bases; nucleotides outside the gene matches: 11. Germline V lookup: CDR1 SQVTM, CDR2 ANQGSEA. The CDR3 runs 13 residues. The CDR3 DNA reads as TGCAGCGTCGATCGGTCTAGCGGGAGTATGCAGTATTTT. Translated, it gives CSVDRSSGSMQYF.

The J gene is TRBJ1-1, the V gene TRBV29-1, with 11 bases matching TRBD1. The germline CDR1 and CDR2 sequences are SQVTM and ANQGSEA. This CDR3 contains 13 residues. V trimming: 6 bases; J trimming: 11 bases; junction bases outside the gene matches: 11. The CDR3 sequence: CSVTTDRGLRAFF. The CDR3 coding sequence is TGCAGCGTGACAACGGACAGGGGGCTTAGGGCTTTCTTT. Combining the CDR3 with reference TRBV29-1 and TRBJ1-1 gives the whole variable domain SAVISQKPSRDICQRGTSLTIQCQVDSQVTMMFWYRQQPGQSLTLIATANQGSEATYESGFVIDKFPISRPNLTFSTLTVSNMSPEDSSIYLCSVTTDRGLRAFFGQGTRLTVV.

This clone was recorded only once. The J gene is TRBJ2-2, the V gene TRBV25-1, with D perhaps matching TRBD2 (5 bases). The CDR3 length is 16 residues. Germline CDR1 MGHDK, CDR2 SYGVNS. The V end lost 2 bases, the J end lost 5 bases, and 15 bases lay between the germline ends. The CDR3 here is CASSEAGGSGTGELFF. CDR3 nucleotides: TGTGCCAGCAGTGAAGCTGGTGGGAGTGGTACCGGGGAGCTGTTTTTT.

The gene calls are TRBV11-2 and TRBJ2-7; TRBD2 might be the D (6 bases). Germline V gene data show CDR1 as SGHAT and CDR2 as FQNNGV. Trimming stripped 1 base from V and 3 bases from J, with 13 bases between. The CDR3 extends over 15 amino acids. This CDR3 reads CASSLGQAGYYEQYF. CDR3 bases: TGTGCCAGCAGCTTAGGTCAGGCGGGGTACTACGAGCAGTACTTC.

The J gene is TRBJ2-7, the V gene TRBV7-2; 7 bases are a match to TRBD1. Losses at the gene ends were 5 bases for V and 3 bases for J; bases not matched to a gene: 7. The germline V gene encodes CDR1 SGHTA and CDR2 FQGNSA. This CDR3 is built from 14 residues. The CDR3 here is CASSLDGTDYEQYF. CDR3 nucleotides: TGTGCCAGCAGCCTAGACGGGACAGACTACGAGCAGTACTTC.

This chain connects TRBV9 to TRBJ2-7; no firm D call. Germline V CDR1 and CDR2: SGDLS, YYNGEE. V was clipped by 0 bases and J by 6 bases, with 10 bases between them. The CDR3 covers 13 residues. CDR3 nucleotides: TGTGCCAGCAGCGTAGCTGCTCTTAGCGAGCAGTACTTC. Protein sequence: CASSVAALSEQYF.

The chain uses TRBV5-6 and TRBJ2-1; 10 bases agree with TRBD2. V lost 3 bases to trimming and J lost 9 bases; unmatched junction nucleotides: 9. In germline, CDR1 is SGHDT, CDR2 YYEEEE. CDR3 size: 15 residues. In nucleotides, the CDR3 is TGTGCCAGCAGCTGGCCTAGCGGGAGTAGGGGTGAGCAGTTCTTC. As protein: CASSWPSGSRGEQFF.

The sample holds a few counts of this clone. This chain joins TRBV23-1 and TRBJ2-7; D unresolved. TRBV23-1 is labeled an ORF, and its function is uncertain. V gave up 0 bases and J gave up 3 bases, with 9 bases separating them. This CDR3 contains 14 residues. The CDR3 DNA is TGCGCCAGCAGTCAATCGTCGCCAGTCTACGAGCAGTACTTC. Translated: CASSQSSPVYEQYF.

Details on this clone: An end of the junction does not agree with germline; a read error may underlie this. The rearrangement joins TRBV18 to TRBJ2-5; TRBD2 might be the D (5 bases). The CDR3 spans 14 residues. Germline loops: CDR1 KGHSH, CDR2 LQKENI. In DNA form, the CDR3 reads TGTACCAGCTCACGCAGCGGACCCCCGGAGACCCAGTACTTC. Its protein is CTSSRSGPPETQYF.

This clone was seen once. V is TRBV25-1 and J is TRBJ2-3, with D tentatively TRBD1 (6 bases). CDR3 length: 14 amino acids. V was clipped by 4 bases and J by 4 bases, with 12 bases between them. The germline V gene encodes CDR1 MGHDK and CDR2 SYGVNS. In DNA form, the CDR3 reads TGTGCCAGCAGTGTACAGGGTCCGGCAGATACGCAGTATTTT. Protein product: CASSVQGPADTQYF.